This entry lists 7 T cell receptor beta chains sequenced from one sample in a study of CD8 T cells in ankylosing spondylitis. Study conclusions and caveats: There was a TCR beta motif, made of several highly homologous variants, that appeared characteristic of ankylosing spondylitis blood.

These TCRs' antigens remain unknown. TCRdb fed the 5' RACE reads into MiXCR, producing one record per CDR3 protein. This sample has roughly 440,000 distinct CDR3 sequences; 15% to 20% occur once, and the top ten carry 1%. The specimen was blood, either unsorted or a sorted T cell fraction (not recorded which). Source of these receptors: a male donor with ankylosing spondylitis.

Written as DNA, the CDR3 is TGTGCCAGCAGTTTAATTGGGGGAGAATACGAGCAGTACTTC. Residues: CASSLIGGEYEQYF. The chain is built from TRBV12-3 or TRBV12-4 and TRBJ2-7; D possibly uses TRBD1 or TRBD2 (5 bases each). Trimming took off 2 bases at V and 4 bases at J, with 12 bases between the two ends. This CDR3 spans 14 amino acids.

This clonotype was recorded a few times. The chain carries TRBV15 and TRBJ2-3; D might be TRBD2 (5 bases). The CDR3 is 15 residues long. CDR1 and CDR2 (germline): LNHNV, YYDKDF (reference sequence). With 0 bases removed from V and 5 bases from J, the gap between germline ends came to 12 bases. The CDR3: CATSRDGSREDTQYF. The CDR3 DNA reads as TGTGCCACCAGCAGAGATGGGAGTAGGGAAGATACGCAGTATTTT.

In its sample, this clonotype was seen a few times. This rearrangement joins TRBV11-2 to TRBJ1-6, with D unresolved. This CDR3 is built from 15 residues. Germline V gene data show CDR1 as SGHAT and CDR2 as FQNNGV. Trimming took off 5 bases at V and 3 bases at J, with 11 bases between the two ends. CDR3 region: CASSPQRGYNSPLHF. The DNA of the CDR3 is TGTGCCAGCAGCCCCCAGCGGGGCTATAATTCACCCCTCCACTTT.

This clonotype was detected only a few times. A read error may account for a junction end that differs from germline. The V call is TRBV5-1, the J call TRBJ1-5; 7 bases align to TRBD1. CDR1 and CDR2 (germline): SGHRS, YFSETQ. The CDR3 covers 14 residues. CDR3 in amino acids: CASSWDSPNQPQQF. The CDR3 DNA is TGCGCCAGCAGCTGGGACAGCCCTAATCAGCCCCAGCAATTT.

This chain uses TRBV12-3 or TRBV12-4 with TRBJ1-6, with 7 nucleotides matching TRBD1. The CDR3 runs to 16 residues. Trimming cost V 4 bases and J 3 bases; bases outside gene matches: 6. CDR3 sequence (DNA): TGTGCCAGCAGTTCAACAGGGGACCTCTATAATTCACCCCTCCACTTT. Translating it yields CASSSTGDLYNSPLHF.

The chain couples TRBV12-3 or TRBV12-4 to TRBJ2-7; D is tentatively TRBD1 or TRBD2 (5 bases each). The germline V and J ends were trimmed by 2 bases and 4 bases, with 15 bases remaining between them. The CDR3 totals 15 residues. CDR3 residues: CASSLKAGSRYEQYF. The DNA of the CDR3 is TGTGCCAGCAGTTTAAAGGCAGGGAGTAGATACGAGCAGTACTTC.

This clonotype showed up just a few times. The rearrangement links TRBV10-1 to TRBJ1-6; D gene unclear. This CDR3 contains 14 residues. The germline V gene has CDR1 WNHNN and CDR2 SYGVQD (reference sequence). Trimming shortened V by 2 bases and J by 9 bases, and 11 bases separated the two germline ends. CDR3 region: CASSETAWTSPLHF. The CDR3 bases are TGCGCCAGCAGTGAGACAGCTTGGACTTCACCCCTCCACTTT.